Included here is one T cell receptor beta chain sequence, with context. The antigen remains unidentified. This entry belongs to a study of T cell responses to AZD1222 COVID-19 vaccine. Study-wide findings and caveats: Seropositivity was recorded at baseline in only 6 or 7 AZD1222 recipients.

Assay: immunoSEQ multiplex PCR; the TCRdb copy retains only in-frame clones and omits some. The data hold around 150,000 clones, with 88% observed a single time. CDR1 MDHEN and CDR2 SYDVKM come from the germline V gene. The ends were cut back, 5 bases at V and 0 bases at J, with 23 bases in the middle. The length of the CDR3 is 19 residues. The TCR originated in an adult in good health. The V gene is TRBV28, the J gene TRBJ2-1; possibly TRBD2 for D (6 bases). Here the sequenced sample was peripheral blood, taken on day 0 of AZD1222 vaccination. This CDR3 is CASSPRPGLSLSSYNEQFF. In DNA form, the CDR3 reads TGTGCCAGCAGTCCCCGACCGGGACTTTCACTTAGCTCCTACAATGAGCAGTTCTTC.